Following are 21 T cell receptor beta chains from one sample sequenced in a study of cytomegalovirus exposure and HLA in healthy donors. Generated by immunoSEQ multiplex PCR, the TCRdb table keeps only in-frame clones and is missing some. The repertoire holds roughly 60,000 clones, with roughly 94% as singletons. The sample consisted of PBMCs. All receptors come from a man aged 18-30 years in good health and CMV-seronegative.

The chain employs TRBV7-9 and TRBJ1-4; 7 bases are a match to TRBD1. The CDR3 runs 17 residues. Germline-derived CDR1 and CDR2 are SEHNR and FQNEAQ (reference sequence). J lost 4 bases, V lost 6 bases, and 14 bases had no gene match. The chain's CDR3 is CASRVGDSGFGNEKLFF. In DNA, the CDR3 is TGTGCCAGCAGGGTTGGGGACAGCGGTTTTGGTAATGAAAAACTGTTTTTT.

This chain connects TRBV19 to TRBJ2-6; D possibly corresponds to TRBD1 (6 bases). Germline V lookup: CDR1 LNHDA, CDR2 SQIVND (reference sequence). V was shortened by 10 bases and J by 2 bases, with 18 bases between the two germline ends. The CDR3 has 16 amino acids. The CDR3 loop is CAIPTGLEPGANVLTF. DNA for the CDR3: TGTGCCATTCCGACAGGCCTCGAGCCTGGGGCCAACGTCCTGACTTTC. The variable domain in full, with the rest retrieved from reference TRBV19 and TRBJ2-6, is DGGITQSPKYLFRKEGQNVTLSCEQNLNHDAMYWYRQDPGQGLRLIYYSQIVNDFQKGDIAEGYSVSREKKESFPLTVTSAQKNPTAFYLCAIPTGLEPGANVLTFGAGSRLTVL.

V and J are TRBV5-8 and TRBJ2-7; 8 positions agree with TRBD2. CDR3 length: 16 residues. CDR1 SGHTS and CDR2 YDEGEE come from the germline V gene. V gave up 7 bases and J gave up 1 base; unmatched junction bases: 13. CDR3: CASLKKSGSASYEQYF. The DNA of the CDR3 is TGTGCCAGCCTAAAGAAGAGCGGGAGTGCATCCTACGAGCAGTACTTC. Drawing the rest from reference TRBV5-8 and TRBJ2-7, the complete variable domain is EAGVTQSPTHLIKTRGQQATLRCSPISGHTSVYWYQQALGLGLQFLLWYDEGEERNRGNFPPRFSGRQFPNYSSELNVNALELEDSALYLCASLKKSGSASYEQYFGPGTRLTVT.

The chain links TRBV6-9 to TRBJ2-7; D gene uncertain. The length of the CDR3 is 13 residues. V shed 3 bases and J shed 3 bases, with 9 bases lying between them. The V gene's germline CDR1 is MNHGY and CDR2 SVAAGI. For the CDR3, the DNA is TGTGCCAGCAGTTACCCTGGCAGCTACGAGCAGTACTTC. Its protein is CASSYPGSYEQYF.

This chain uses TRBV6-5 with TRBJ1-2, with TRBD1 matching over 8 bases. Germline CDR1 is MNHEY and CDR2 is SVGAGI. CDR3 size: 15 residues. Trimming took 6 bases from V and 0 from J; bases not matched to a gene: 6. The CDR3 DNA sequence: TGTGCCAGCAGGGATACGGACAGGGCTAACTATGGCTACACCTTC. Protein sequence: CASRDTDRANYGYTF.

V and J are TRBV27 and TRBJ2-7; D perhaps matches TRBD1 (6 bases). CDR3 length equals 16 residues. Germline V gene sequence: CDR1 MNHEY, CDR2 SMNVEV (reference sequence). Trimming left V 5 bases short and J 2 bases short, with 19 bases between. CDR3 sequence reads: CASSPYVTGPPYEQYF. Written as DNA, the CDR3 is TGTGCCAGCAGTCCATATGTGACAGGTCCACCCTACGAGCAGTACTTC.

This chain links TRBV5-1 with TRBJ1-1, with 8 bases that match TRBD1. The CDR3 has 14 amino acids. V lost 4 bases to trimming and J lost 5 bases; unmatched junction nucleotides: 7. Germline V lookup: CDR1 SGHRS, CDR2 YFSETQ. The CDR3: CASSQGQGGTEAFF. CDR3 DNA sequence: TGCGCCAGCAGCCAAGGACAGGGCGGGACTGAAGCTTTCTTT.

The V and J genes are TRBV11-2 and TRBJ2-2, with 15 bases fitting TRBD2. CDR1 and CDR2 from the germline V gene are SGHAT and FQNNGV. There are 16 residues in the CDR3. The ends lost 5 bases at V and 4 bases at J; junction bases unmatched: 2. The CDR3 loop is CASSPGLAGGTGELFF. CDR3 nucleotide sequence: TGTGCCAGCAGCCCGGGACTAGCGGGAGGCACCGGGGAGCTGTTTTTT.

V and J are TRBV6-1 and TRBJ2-5; 8 positions match TRBD2. Germline V CDR1 and CDR2: MNHNS, SASEGT. The CDR3 is 13 residues long. Unmatched junction bases numbered 4, after V lost 4 bases and J lost 6 bases. In DNA form, the CDR3 reads TGTGCCAGCAGTGGGACTAGCTACCAGACCCAGTACTTC. Its translation is CASSGTSYQTQYF.

This clone was seen once. This chain links TRBV6-1 with TRBJ1-2; D may be TRBD1 (5 bases). Per the germline V gene, CDR1 is MNHNS and CDR2 is SASEGT. V was cut by 7 bases and J by 1 base, with 13 bases left in between. The CDR3 has 14 residues. As DNA, the CDR3 is TGTGCCAGCACGGTGCAGGGCGGTAACTATGGCTACACCTTC. Translating gives CASTVQGGNYGYTF.

The chain couples TRBV7-2 to TRBJ2-5; D gene ambiguous. CDR1 and CDR2 (germline): SGHTA, FQGNSA. There are 13 residues in the CDR3. Trimming left V 2 bases short and J 1 base short, with 5 bases between. CDR3 in DNA: TGTGCCAGCAGCTTATGGGCCCAAGAGACCCAGTACTTC. Protein sequence: CASSLWAQETQYF.

V and J are TRBV5-1 and TRBJ2-2, with 10 bases lining up with TRBD2. After removal of 1 base from V and 5 bases from J, the junction contained 5 bases not matched to a gene. The CDR3 is 16 amino acids. Germline V lookup: CDR1 SGHRS, CDR2 YFSETQ. CDR3 in DNA: TGCGCCAGCAGCTTGCCTAGCGGGAGCGGTACCGGGGAGCTGTTTTTT. This translates into CASSLPSGSGTGELFF.

The chain links TRBV6-4 to TRBJ2-1; tentative D call: TRBD2 (6 bases). The CDR3 extends over 14 amino acids. CDR1 MRHNA and CDR2 SNTAGT come from the germline V gene. V was pared by 5 bases and J by 5 bases, with 13 bases between. The CDR3 DNA reads TGTGCCAGCAGTCAGGAGGGGTGGCACAATGAGCAGTTCTTC. Its protein product is CASSQEGWHNEQFF.

This chain links TRBV5-6 with TRBJ2-3; 10 positions match TRBD1. The CDR3 length is 16 residues. Germline V gives CDR1 SGHDT, CDR2 YYEEEE. V lost 4 bases to trimming and J lost 2 bases; unmatched junction nucleotides: 7. The CDR3 sequence: CASSQKTGGDTDTQYF. Here the CDR3 DNA reads TGTGCCAGCAGCCAGAAGACAGGGGGCGACACAGATACGCAGTATTTT.

The chain has TRBV7-9 and TRBJ2-1, with 7 bases aligning to TRBD2. The CDR3 loop spans 17 amino acids. Germline V gene data show CDR1 as SEHNR and CDR2 as FQNEAQ (reference sequence). The V gene end was trimmed by 0 bases and the J gene end by 7 bases; junction bases not matched to a gene: 12. In nucleotides, the CDR3 is TGTGCCAGCAGCTTAGCTTTGTTCACCGGGACTACAAATGAGCAGTTCTTC. This gives the protein CASSLALFTGTTNEQFF.

DNA of the CDR3: TGTGCCAGTAAACCAGGATCCTCTGGGGCCAACGTCCTGACTTTC. This codes for CASKPGSSGANVLTF. V usage is TRBV19 and J usage is TRBJ2-6; unclear D gene. The CDR3 extends over 15 amino acids. Germline CDR1 and CDR2: LNHDA and SQIVND (reference sequence). V was shortened by 7 bases and J by 0 bases, with 10 bases between the two germline ends.

This chain connects TRBV7-9 to TRBJ2-3, with 11 bases that match TRBD2. The CDR3 contains 16 residues. The germline CDR1 and CDR2 sequences are SEHNR and FQNEAQ (reference sequence). V lost 4 bases, J lost 7 bases, and 10 bases stayed unmatched. This CDR3 reads CASSSPTSGTQHTQYF. Written as DNA, the CDR3 is TGTGCCAGCAGCTCTCCGACTAGCGGGACGCAGCATACGCAGTATTTT.

The chain links TRBV28 to TRBJ2-1; D is unclear. Germline values: CDR1 MDHEN, CDR2 SYDVKM. This CDR3 has 13 residues. V was cut by 2 bases and J by 7 bases, with 9 bases left in between. CDR3 sequence reads: CASSLVTRNEQFF. DNA of the CDR3: TGTGCCAGCAGTTTAGTGACACGGAATGAGCAGTTCTTC.

The chain is built from TRBV7-7 and TRBJ2-3, with D possibly matching TRBD2 (5 bases). V was trimmed by 4 bases and J by 2 bases, leaving 13 bases between them. Germline V gene lookup returns CDR1 SSHAT and CDR2 FNYEAQ (reference sequence). This CDR3 is 15 amino acids long. The CDR3 DNA is TGTGCCAGCAGCTCCGCTCCGGGGTACACAGATACGCAGTATTTT. It is translated as CASSSAPGYTDTQYF. Combining the CDR3 with reference TRBV7-7 and TRBJ2-3 gives the whole variable domain GAGVSQSPRYKVTKRGQDVTLRCDPISSHATLYWYQQALGQGPEFLTYFNYEAQPDKSGLPSDRFSAERPEGSISTLTIQRTEQRDSAMYRCASSSAPGYTDTQYFGPGTRLTVL.

V is TRBV19 and J is TRBJ1-5; D may be TRBD1 (5 bases). This CDR3 is 13 amino acids long. V lost 4 bases to trimming and J lost 4 bases, with 8 bases between them. Germline CDR1 and CDR2: LNHDA and SQIVND (reference sequence). The CDR3 bases are TGTGCCAGTAGTAGTGGGGCAAATCAGCCCCAGCATTTT. Translation gives CASSSGANQPQHF.

The chain couples TRBV6-5 to TRBJ2-3, with 10 bases fitting TRBD1. V dropped 6 bases and J dropped 8; count of bases not matched to a gene: 11. Germline V CDR1 and CDR2: MNHEY, SVGAGI. The CDR3 contains 15 residues. The CDR3 bases are TGTGCCAGCAGACCCGTGGGGACAGGGGAGGGTACGCAGTATTTT. It yields the protein CASRPVGTGEGTQYF.